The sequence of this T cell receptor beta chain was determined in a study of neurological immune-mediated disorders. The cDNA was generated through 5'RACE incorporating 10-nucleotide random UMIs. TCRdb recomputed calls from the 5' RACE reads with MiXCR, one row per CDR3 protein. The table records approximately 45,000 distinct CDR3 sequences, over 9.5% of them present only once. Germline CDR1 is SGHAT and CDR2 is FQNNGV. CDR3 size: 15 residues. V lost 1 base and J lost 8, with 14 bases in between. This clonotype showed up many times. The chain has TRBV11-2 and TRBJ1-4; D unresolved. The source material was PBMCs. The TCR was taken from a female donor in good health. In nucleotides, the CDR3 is TGTGCCAGCAGCTTAGGGTTGGGCTGGGAAGAAAAACTGTTTTTT. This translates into CASSLGLGWEEKLFF.